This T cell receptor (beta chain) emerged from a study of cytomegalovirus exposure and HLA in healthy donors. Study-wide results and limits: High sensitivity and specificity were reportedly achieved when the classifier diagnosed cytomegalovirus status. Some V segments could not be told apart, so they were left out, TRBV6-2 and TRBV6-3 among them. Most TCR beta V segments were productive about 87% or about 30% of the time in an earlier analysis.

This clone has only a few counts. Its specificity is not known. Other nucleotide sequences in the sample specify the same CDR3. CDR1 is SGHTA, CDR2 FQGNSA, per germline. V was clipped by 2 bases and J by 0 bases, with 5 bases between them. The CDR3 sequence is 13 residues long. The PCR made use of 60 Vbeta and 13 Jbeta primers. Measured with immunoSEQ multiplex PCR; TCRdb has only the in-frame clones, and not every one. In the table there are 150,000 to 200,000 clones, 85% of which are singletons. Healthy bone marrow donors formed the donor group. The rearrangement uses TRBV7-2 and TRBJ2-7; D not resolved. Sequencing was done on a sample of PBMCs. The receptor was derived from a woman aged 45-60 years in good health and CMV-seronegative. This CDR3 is CASSLSHSYEQYF. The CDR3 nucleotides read TGTGCCAGCAGCTTATCCCACTCCTACGAGCAGTACTTC.